This is a list of T cell receptor beta chains from one sample in a study of CD8 T cells in ankylosing spondylitis. TCRdb fed the 5' RACE reads into MiXCR, producing one record per CDR3 protein. Here the sample spans 300,000 to 350,000 distinct CDR3 sequences, approximately 10% being singletons. The sample consisted of blood, either unsorted or a sorted T cell fraction (not recorded which). These receptors came from a female donor with ankylosing spondylitis or in good health (not recorded which). The CDR3 runs from the conserved cysteine through the conserved F or W. D genes are given only for firm matches. The listing skips clone size in some rows; elsewhere it reads once, few, many or a size class.

NA	11	many	TRBJ1-2	TRBV20-1	CSASSNYGYTF	TGCAGTGCTAGTTCCAACTATGGCTACACCTTC
NA	14	NA	TRBJ1-4	TRBV12-3/TRBV12-4	CASSFERRNEKLFF	TGTGCCAGCAGTTTTGAAAGAAGGAATGAAAAACTGTTTTTT
NA	11	many	TRBJ2-3	TRBV28	CASKSGHTQYF	TGTGCCAGCAAGTCGGGGCATACGCAGTATTTT
NA	13	few	TRBJ2-7	TRBV25-1	CASSEGVWNEQYF	TGTGCCAGCAGTGAGGGGGTTTGGAACGAGCAGTACTTC
NA	15	many	TRBJ2-1	TRBV10-3	CAISQQPNSYNEQFF	TGTGCCATCAGTCAACAGCCCAACTCCTACAATGAGCAGTTCTTC
NA	14	many	TRBJ1-1	TRBV6-5	CASSYRAQDTEAFF	TGTGCCAGCAGTTACCGGGCCCAGGACACTGAAGCTTTCTTT
NA	12	NA	TRBJ2-3	TRBV7-9	CASSYLGRTQYF	TGTGCCAGCAGCTATCTGGGGCGAACGCAGTATTTT
NA	15	few	TRBJ2-7	TRBV19	CASSLGLRSSYEQYF	TGTGCCAGTAGTCTGGGACTTCGAAGCTCCTACGAGCAGTACTTC
NA	14	many	TRBJ2-3	TRBV12-3/TRBV12-4	CASSPGGPADTQYF	TGTGCCAGCAGTCCCGGGGGACCAGCAGATACGCAGTATTTT
TRBD2	16	NA	TRBJ2-7	TRBV3-1	CASSQAEAGVIYEQYF	TGTGCCAGCAGCCAAGCGGAAGCGGGAGTGATCTACGAGCAGTACTTC
NA	16	many	TRBJ2-7	TRBV5-1	CASSLLPAPSSYEQYF	TGCGCCAGCAGCTTGCTTCCAGCCCCGAGCTCCTACGAGCAGTACTTC
NA	20	many	TRBJ1-4	TRBV5-1	CASSLALRTPKTTTNEKLFF	TGCGCCAGCAGCTTGGCCCTTAGGACGCCTAAAACCACCACTAATGAAAAACTGTTTTTT
NA	13	NA	TRBJ2-1	TRBV5-5	CASSPQSYNEQFF	TGTGCCAGCAGCCCGCAAAGTTACAATGAGCAGTTCTTC
NA	13	many	TRBJ2-1	TRBV12-3/TRBV12-4	CASSFGWINEQFF	TGTGCCAGCAGTTTCGGATGGATAAATGAGCAGTTCTTC
NA	16	few	TRBJ2-3	TRBV3-1	CASRSFRGASTDTQYF	TGTGCCAGCAGGTCCTTCCGAGGGGCGAGCACAGATACGCAGTATTTT
NA	13	many	TRBJ2-3	TRBV5-1	CASSRRWTDTQYF	TGCGCCAGCAGCCGTAGGTGGACAGATACGCAGTATTTT
TRBD2	14	once	TRBJ2-4	TRBV2	CASRSGTSGGIQYF	TGTGCCAGCAGATCGGGGACTAGCGGAGGCATTCAGTACTTC
NA	15	many	TRBJ2-7	TRBV4-2	CASSQAEGGAYEQYF	TGTGCCAGCAGCCAAGCCGAAGGGGGGGCCTACGAGCAGTACTTC
NA	14	many	TRBJ1-4	TRBV20-1	CSARGGHHNEKLFF	TGCAGTGCTAGAGGGGGACACCATAATGAAAAACTGTTTTTT
TRBD1	13	many	TRBJ2-7	TRBV5-1	CASSFDRVDIKYF	TGCGCCAGCAGCTTTGACAGGGTGGATATTAAGTACTTC
NA	14	NA	TRBJ1-2	TRBV2	CASSVAAGSYGYTF	TGTGCCAGCAGTGTAGCAGCAGGGTCTTATGGCTACACCTTC
TRBD1	15	many	TRBJ2-1	TRBV27	CASSLGPGQHNEQFF	TGTGCCAGCAGCCTCGGGCCGGGACAGCACAATGAGCAGTTCTTC
TRBD2	15	many	TRBJ2-3	TRBV20-1	CSGLGIAGVANTQYF	TGCAGTGGGTTGGGGATAGCGGGGGTTGCGAATACGCAGTATTTT
NA	15	NA	TRBJ2-5	TRBV5-1	CASSLAGGVEETQYF	TGCGCCAGCAGCTTGGCCGGCGGGGTGGAAGAGACCCAGTACTTC
NA	13	many	TRBJ1-2	TRBV5-1	CASSFAPSNGYTF	TGCGCCAGCAGCTTTGCGCCGTCGAATGGCTACACCTTC
NA	17	many	TRBJ1-1	TRBV7-2	CASSLVGGRQGNTEAFF	TGTGCCAGCAGCTTAGTGGGGGGACGGCAGGGGAACACTGAAGCTTTCTTT
NA	15	many	TRBJ1-5	TRBV6-5	CASSYSTQGNQPQHF	TGTGCCAGCAGTTACTCGACGCAGGGCAATCAGCCCCAGCATTTT
TRBD1	15	NA	TRBJ1-1	TRBV6-2/TRBV6-3	CASSPLKDRITEAFF	TGTGCCAGCAGTCCCCTCAAGGACAGGATCACTGAAGCTTTCTTT
NA	15	few	TRBJ2-7	TRBV9	CASSVDLAGPYEQYF	TGTGCCAGCAGCGTAGACCTTGCGGGCCCCTACGAGCAGTACTTC
NA	13	NA	TRBJ2-7	TRBV19	CATSWTLSYEQYF	TGTGCCACCTCTTGGACACTCTCCTACGAGCAGTACTTC
NA	16	few	TRBJ2-1	TRBV7-6	CASSIPGRSSYNEQFF	TGTGCCAGCAGCATACCGGGCCGCAGCTCCTACAATGAGCAGTTCTTC
TRBD2	18	NA	TRBJ2-3	TRBV7-2	CALCLALASGRGPDTQYF	TGTGCCCTCTGTTTAGCGCTGGCTAGCGGGAGGGGGCCAGATACGCAGTATTTT
NA	15	many	TRBJ2-2	TRBV7-9	CASSPSEYATGELFF	TGTGCCAGCAGCCCCTCGGAATACGCAACCGGGGAGCTGTTTTTT
TRBD2	15	NA	TRBJ2-3	TRBV29-1	CSVEILAGLTDTQYF	TGCAGCGTTGAAATTTTAGCGGGCTTGACAGATACGCAGTATTTT
TRBD2	15	many	TRBJ2-7	TRBV5-1	CASSSGLAGTYEQYF	TGCGCCAGCAGCTCCGGACTAGCGGGAACCTACGAGCAGTACTTC
NA	12	many	TRBJ1-2	TRBV6-2/TRBV6-3	CATSRRSYGYTF	TGTGCCACCTCGAGGAGATCCTATGGCTACACCTTC
NA	13	few	TRBJ1-3	TRBV20-1	CSARETPPGPAIF	TGCAGTGCTAGAGAGACTCCCCCCGGGCCGGCTATCTTT
TRBD1	14	few	TRBJ2-7	TRBV20-1	CSARVAGGAYEQYF	TGCAGTGCTAGAGTTGCAGGGGGAGCCTACGAGCAGTACTTC
TRBD2	16	many	TRBJ2-2	TRBV20-1	CSARTSGRKNTGELFF	TGCAGTGCTAGGACTAGCGGGAGAAAGAACACCGGGGAGCTGTTTTTT